This record covers a single T cell receptor (beta chain). Its antigen remains undetermined. Nothing much larger sits one base from this clone, and base qualities are not available. Peripheral blood CD8+ and CD4+ T cells from healthy donors, Susac syndrome patients and multiple sclerosis patients were profiled by high-throughput TCR beta sequencing. Susac syndrome patients met recently defined diagnostic criteria for definite or probable disease. CD8+ TEMRA cells were enriched by FACS, while bulk CD8+ and CD4+ T cells were purified by magnetic negative isolation. Blood was collected in EDTA tubes and processed within 24 hours, with PBMCs isolated through density gradient centrifugation. PBMCs intended for TCR sequencing were cryopreserved in liquid nitrogen and were subsequently thawed in a 37 degrees C water bath. Purity of sorted or isolated CD4+, CD8+ and CD8+ TEMRA cells was at least 90%. Deletion took 4 bases off V and 4 bases off J, with a span of 0 bases between the germline ends. The CDR3 contains 11 residues, cysteine and phenylalanine counted. Left in the record is the CDR3 DNA by itself, 33 bases read in frame from the first base. The germline V gene gives CDR1 as KGHDR and CDR2 as SFDVKD.

RNA was extracted using the RNeasy kit, and roughly 0.45 to 1 microgram was reverse transcribed with random hexamers. The immunoSEQ multiplex PCR assay, which covers 54 Vbeta and 13 Jbeta segments, was used to amplify TCR beta CDR3 regions. PCR amplification bias was corrected by using a synthetic template baseline for primer optimization and computational correction. The authors processed their data as follows. Only productive sequences were kept, with reads annotated to V, D and J genes according to IMGT and analyzed in immunoSEQ Analyzer. To calculate clonality, Shannon entropy was normalized by log2 of the number of productive unique sequences and then subtracted from one. For each patient and control, public and private clones were evaluated among the 100 most prevalent clones. Clones were defined as Susac-specific if absent from the healthy and MS cohorts, from 900 to 1,300 published viral clones and from other ImmuneACCESS disease sequences. The public reads were quality trimmed at Q25 with fastp and then assembled into clones with MiXCR by TCRdb, keeping productive beta chains. Rows are unified per CDR3 protein, each entry keeping the most common DNA and genes. What appears here as the V and J calls and clone size reflects TCRdb's work, not the paper's. The sample has more than 150,000 distinct CDR3 sequences on record, approximately 96% of them singletons. Jointly, the top ten make up 0.098% of the sample.

This entry belongs to a study of CD8 T cells in Susac syndrome (dated by TCRdb to about 2019). In terms of the full investigation: Among the Susac syndrome patients who were sequenced, clinically active disease was present in 5 or 6 and clinical remission was observed in fewer than ten. Susac syndrome patients were therapy-naive, on corticosteroids (some also receiving IVIg), or on IVIg alone at blood withdrawal. The study used repertoire sequencing to test whether antigen drove CD8+ T cell activation and differentiation in Susac syndrome.

Summary of the overall study and its limitations: The CD4+ T cell repertoire of patients with Susac syndrome showed no detectable clonal expansion. The number of individuals in the TCR sequencing and HLA analysis was acknowledged as relatively small.

The sequencing sample was made of CD4+ T cells from PBMCs. The rearrangement combines TRBV24-1 with TRBJ2-2, with the D gene call left open. This clonotype was sampled from a human donor with Susac syndrome. CDR3 protein: CATSDTGELFF. The DNA sequence is as follows: TGTGCCACCAGTGACACCGGGGAGCTGTTTTTT.